The clone carrying this T cell receptor (beta chain) came up once. The source of the sample is a study of technical replicates of blood from several donors. The CDR3 consists of 14 residues. The assay was immunoSEQ multiplex PCR, and TCRdb's table has in-frame clones only and misses some. The sample has around 70,000 clones, approximately 95% seen once. The sequencing input was T cells isolated from PBMCs. This clonotype originated in a human donor in good health. The rearrangement uses TRBV12-2 and TRBJ1-2; the table's D call, TRBD1, was not checked against the DNA. TRBV12-2 is a pseudogene segment. The CDR3 loop is CASRFQQGRNGYTF. The CDR3 nucleotides are TGTGCAAGTCGCTTCCAACAGGGGAGAAATGGCTACACCTTC.